This TCR beta chain was retrieved from a study of cytomegalovirus exposure and HLA in healthy donors. Study summary: Inside one of the first data releases sat 85 million or so unique TCRs taken from HLA-typed donors. Regarding the study as a whole: Apart from CMV serostatus, no immune exposure information was available.

Healthy bone marrow donors made up the donor group. To note about this clone: Its antigen is still unknown.

Trimming cost V 7 bases and J 1 base; bases outside gene matches: 12. The germline V gene encodes CDR1 LNHDA and CDR2 SQIVND (reference sequence). CDR3 length: 16 amino acids. 13 Jbeta primers and 60 Vbeta primers were used for the PCR. Sequencing was performed with immunoSEQ multiplex PCR; in TCRdb, only in-frame clones are kept and a portion is missing. The table records fewer than 110,000 clones, approximately 79% of them present only once. Sequenced sample: PBMCs. This sequence originates from a man aged 50-59 years in good health and CMV-seropositive. The V gene is TRBV19, the J gene TRBJ1-1, with 7 bases aligning to TRBD1. In DNA form, the CDR3 reads TGTGCCAGTACCCCATATCCGGGGACAGAGAACACTGAAGCTTTCTTT. Amino acid sequence: CASTPYPGTENTEAFF.